This T cell receptor (beta chain) stems from a study of shared clonotypes between healthy human individuals. Study-level findings and limits: Rarefaction analysis demonstrated incomplete sorted-subset sequencing notwithstanding large depth.

Per the germline V gene, CDR1 is MDHEN and CDR2 is SYDVKM. V trimming: 6 bases; J trimming: 0 bases; junction bases outside the gene matches: 13. The CDR3 covers 18 residues. In the study's own analysis: ImmunoSEQ output held junction-only sequences without quality scores, so filtering differed. TCRdb keeps only in-frame clones here, not all; method: immunoSEQ multiplex PCR. Clone size and V and J calls were adopted from that table, with D and trimming inferred from the DNA. Of around 340,000 clones in the sample, roughly 80% were seen once. Turning to this clone: What it binds is unknown.

This sequence originates from a man aged 25-40 years in good health. The rearrangement links TRBV28 to TRBJ1-2, with 10 bases lining up with TRBD1. The sample was memory CD4+ T cells sorted from blood. Sample subset: CD45RA-negative fraction. CDR3 DNA: TGTGCCAGCAGAAAAGTAGGACAGGGGGTTTTTTCTAACTATGGCTACACCTTC. It encodes CASRKVGQGVFSNYGYTF.